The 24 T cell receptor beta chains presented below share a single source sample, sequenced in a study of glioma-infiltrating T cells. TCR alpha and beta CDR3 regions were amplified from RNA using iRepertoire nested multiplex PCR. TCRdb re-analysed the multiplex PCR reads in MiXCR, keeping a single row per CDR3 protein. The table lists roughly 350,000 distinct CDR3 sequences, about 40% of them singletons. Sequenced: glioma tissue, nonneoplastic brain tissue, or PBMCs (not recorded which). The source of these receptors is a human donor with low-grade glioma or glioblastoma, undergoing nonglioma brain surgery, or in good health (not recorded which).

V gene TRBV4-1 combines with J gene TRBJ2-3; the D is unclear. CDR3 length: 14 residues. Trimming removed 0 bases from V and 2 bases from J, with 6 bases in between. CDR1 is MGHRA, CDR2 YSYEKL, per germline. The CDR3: CASSQDIATDTQYF. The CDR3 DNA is TGCGCCAGCAGCCAAGATATAGCCACAGATACGCAGTATTTT.

As DNA, the CDR3 is TGTGCCAGTAGTATAACCACAGATACGCAGTATTTT. It specifies CASSITTDTQYF. V and J are TRBV19 and TRBJ2-3; D unclear. This CDR3 region has 12 residues. V lost 2 bases to trimming and J lost 2 bases, with 2 bases between them. CDR1 and CDR2 from the germline V gene are LNHDA and SQIVND (reference sequence).

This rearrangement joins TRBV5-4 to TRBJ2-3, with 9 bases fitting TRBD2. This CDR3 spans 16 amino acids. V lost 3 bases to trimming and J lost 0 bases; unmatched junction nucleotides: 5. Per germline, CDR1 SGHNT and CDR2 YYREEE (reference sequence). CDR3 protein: CASSSIAGASTDTQYF. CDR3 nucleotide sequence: TGTGCCAGCAGCTCCATAGCGGGAGCAAGCACAGATACGCAGTATTTT.

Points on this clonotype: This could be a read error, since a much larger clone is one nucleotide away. The DNA of the CDR3 is TGTGCCAGCAGTTTGCGTCTCACTAACGGGAGCACAGATACGCAGTATTTT. The encoded protein is CASSLRLTNGSTDTQYF. V and J are TRBV28 and TRBJ2-3; D call uncertain. CDR3 length: 17 residues. Germline V gives CDR1 MDHEN, CDR2 SYDVKM. The V end lost 3 bases, the J end lost 0 bases, and 16 bases lay between the germline ends.

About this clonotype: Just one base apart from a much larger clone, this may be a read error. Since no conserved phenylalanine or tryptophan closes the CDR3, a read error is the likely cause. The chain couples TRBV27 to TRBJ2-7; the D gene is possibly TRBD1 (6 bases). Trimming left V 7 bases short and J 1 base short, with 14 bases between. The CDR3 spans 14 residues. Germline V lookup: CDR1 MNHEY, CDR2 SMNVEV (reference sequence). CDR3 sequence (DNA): TGTGCCAGCATGGGCAGGGGTAGGTCCTACGAGCAGTACTTA. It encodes CASMGRGRSYEQYL.

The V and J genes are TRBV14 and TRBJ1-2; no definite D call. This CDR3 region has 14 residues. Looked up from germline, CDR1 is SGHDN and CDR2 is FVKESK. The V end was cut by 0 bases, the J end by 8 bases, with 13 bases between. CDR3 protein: CASSQDLGTRGYTF. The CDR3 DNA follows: TGTGCCAGCAGCCAAGATTTGGGAACCCGCGGCTACACCTTC.

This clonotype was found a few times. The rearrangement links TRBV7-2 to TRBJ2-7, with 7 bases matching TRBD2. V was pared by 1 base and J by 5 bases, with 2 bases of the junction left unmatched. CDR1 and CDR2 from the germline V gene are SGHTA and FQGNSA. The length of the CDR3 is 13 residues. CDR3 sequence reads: CASSLVAGDEQYF. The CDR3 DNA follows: TGTGCCAGCAGCTTAGTGGCGGGAGACGAGCAGTACTTC.

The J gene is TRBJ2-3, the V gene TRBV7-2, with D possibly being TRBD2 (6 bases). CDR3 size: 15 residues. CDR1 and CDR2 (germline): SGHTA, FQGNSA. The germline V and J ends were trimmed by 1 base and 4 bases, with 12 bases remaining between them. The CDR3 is CASSLGGKRADTQYF. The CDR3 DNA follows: TGTGCCAGCAGCTTAGGCGGGAAGAGGGCAGATACGCAGTATTTT.

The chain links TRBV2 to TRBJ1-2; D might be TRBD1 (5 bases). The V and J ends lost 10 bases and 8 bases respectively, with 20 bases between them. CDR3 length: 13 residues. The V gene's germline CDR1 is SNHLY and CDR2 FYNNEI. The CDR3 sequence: CATDGGEGGGYTF. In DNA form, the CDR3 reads TGTGCCACCGACGGGGGAGAGGGCGGCGGCTACACCTTC.

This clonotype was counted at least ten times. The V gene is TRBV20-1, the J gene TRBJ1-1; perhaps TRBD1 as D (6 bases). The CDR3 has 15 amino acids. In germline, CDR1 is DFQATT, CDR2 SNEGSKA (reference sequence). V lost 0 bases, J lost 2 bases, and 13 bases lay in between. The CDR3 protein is CSARDMAGVNTEAFF. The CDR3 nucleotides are TGCAGTGCTAGAGATATGGCAGGGGTAAACACTGAAGCTTTCTTT.

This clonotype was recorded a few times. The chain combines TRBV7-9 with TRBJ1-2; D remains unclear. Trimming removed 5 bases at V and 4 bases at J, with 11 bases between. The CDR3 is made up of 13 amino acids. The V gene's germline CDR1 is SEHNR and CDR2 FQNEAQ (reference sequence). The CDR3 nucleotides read TGTGCCAGCAGCGTTGATTTGGGCTATGGCTACACCTTC. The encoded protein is CASSVDLGYGYTF.

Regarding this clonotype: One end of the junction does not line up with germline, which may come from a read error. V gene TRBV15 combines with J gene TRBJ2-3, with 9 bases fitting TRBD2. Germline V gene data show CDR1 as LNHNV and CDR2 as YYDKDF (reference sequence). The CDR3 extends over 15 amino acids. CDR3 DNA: TGTGCCAGCAGCTCACTTAGCGGGGGAACAGATACGCAGTATTTT. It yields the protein CASSSLSGGTDTQYF.

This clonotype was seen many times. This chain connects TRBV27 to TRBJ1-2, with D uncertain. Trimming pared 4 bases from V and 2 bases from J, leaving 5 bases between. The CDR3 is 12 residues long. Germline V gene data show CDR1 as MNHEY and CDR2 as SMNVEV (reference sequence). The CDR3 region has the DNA TGTGCCAGCAGTTCCACAAACTATGGCTACACCTTC. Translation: CASSSTNYGYTF.

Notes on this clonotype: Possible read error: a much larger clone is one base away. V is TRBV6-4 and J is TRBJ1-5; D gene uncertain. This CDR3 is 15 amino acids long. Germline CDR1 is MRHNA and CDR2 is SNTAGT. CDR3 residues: CASRTTWGGNQTQHF. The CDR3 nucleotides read TGTGCCAGCCGGACTACATGGGGTGGCAATCAGACCCAGCATTTT.

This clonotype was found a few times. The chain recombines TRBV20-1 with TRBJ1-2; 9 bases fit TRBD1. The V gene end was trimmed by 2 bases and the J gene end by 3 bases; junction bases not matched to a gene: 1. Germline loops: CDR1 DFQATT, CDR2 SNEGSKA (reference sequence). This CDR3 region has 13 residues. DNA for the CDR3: TGCAGTGCTAGAAGACAGGGGGACTATGGCTACACCTTC. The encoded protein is CSARRQGDYGYTF.

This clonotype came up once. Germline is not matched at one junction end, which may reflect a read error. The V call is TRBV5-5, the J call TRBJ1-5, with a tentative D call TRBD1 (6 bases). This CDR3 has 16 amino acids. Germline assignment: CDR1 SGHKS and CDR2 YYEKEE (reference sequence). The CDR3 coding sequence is TGCGCCAGCAGCTTGACAGGTGACAATAGCAATCAGCCCCAGCATTTT. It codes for CASSLTGDNSNQPQHF.

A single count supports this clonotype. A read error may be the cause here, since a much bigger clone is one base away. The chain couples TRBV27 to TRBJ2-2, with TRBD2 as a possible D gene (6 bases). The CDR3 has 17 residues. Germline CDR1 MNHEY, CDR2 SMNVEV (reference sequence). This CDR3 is CASSSSLAETPTGELVF. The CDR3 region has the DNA TGTGCCAGCAGTTCCTCCTTAGCGGAGACCCCTACCGGGGAGCTGGTTTTT.

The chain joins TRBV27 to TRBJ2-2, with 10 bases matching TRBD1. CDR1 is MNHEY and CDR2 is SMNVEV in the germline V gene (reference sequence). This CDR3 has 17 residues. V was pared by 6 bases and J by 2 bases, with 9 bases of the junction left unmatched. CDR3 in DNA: TGTGCCAGCAGCCAGACCGACAGGGGGCCCAACACCGGGGAGCTGTTTTTT. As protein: CASSQTDRGPNTGELFF.

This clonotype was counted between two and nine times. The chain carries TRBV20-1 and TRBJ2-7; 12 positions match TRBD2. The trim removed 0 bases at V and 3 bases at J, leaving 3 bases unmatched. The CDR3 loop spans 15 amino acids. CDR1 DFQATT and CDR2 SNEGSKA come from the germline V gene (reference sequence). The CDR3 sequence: CSARDGTSGYYEQYF. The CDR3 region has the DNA TGCAGTGCTAGAGATGGGACTAGCGGGTACTACGAGCAGTACTTC.

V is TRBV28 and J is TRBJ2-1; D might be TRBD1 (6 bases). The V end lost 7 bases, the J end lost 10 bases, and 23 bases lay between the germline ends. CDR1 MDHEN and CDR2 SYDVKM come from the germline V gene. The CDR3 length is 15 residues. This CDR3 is CASTYRAPDSYEQFF. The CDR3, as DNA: TGTGCCAGCACCTACAGGGCTCCGGACTCCTACGAGCAGTTCTTC.

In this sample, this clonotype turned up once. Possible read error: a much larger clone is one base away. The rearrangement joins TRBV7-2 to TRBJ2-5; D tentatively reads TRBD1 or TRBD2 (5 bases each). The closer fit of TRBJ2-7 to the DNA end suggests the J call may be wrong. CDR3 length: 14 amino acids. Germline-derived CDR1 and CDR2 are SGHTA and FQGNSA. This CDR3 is CASSFERGRGEQYF. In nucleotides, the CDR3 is TGTGCCAGCAGCTTTGAGAGGGGCCGGGGCGAGCAGTACTTC.

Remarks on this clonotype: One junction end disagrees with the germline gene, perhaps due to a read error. Here the CDR3 reads CASSEPGTAINEQFF. Here the CDR3 DNA reads TGCGCCAGCAGCGAGCCAGGGACGGCGATCAATGAGCAGTTCTTC. The J gene is TRBJ2-1, the V gene TRBV6-1, with D possibly being TRBD1 or TRBD2 (5 bases each). CDR3 length equals 15 residues. Germline assignment: CDR1 MNHNS and CDR2 SASEGT.

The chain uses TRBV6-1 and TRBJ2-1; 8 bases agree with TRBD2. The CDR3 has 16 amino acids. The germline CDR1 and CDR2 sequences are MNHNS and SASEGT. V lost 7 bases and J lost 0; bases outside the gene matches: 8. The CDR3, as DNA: TGTGCCAGCATTGGTCCCGGGAGGGACTCCTACAATGAGCAGTTCTTC. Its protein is CASIGPGRDSYNEQFF.

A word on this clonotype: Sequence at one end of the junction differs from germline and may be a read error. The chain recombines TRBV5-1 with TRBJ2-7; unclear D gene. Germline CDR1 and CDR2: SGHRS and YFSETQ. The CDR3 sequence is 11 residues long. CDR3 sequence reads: CASRGVWTEHF. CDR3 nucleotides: TGCGCCAGCAGGGGTGTCTGGACGGAACATTTC.